The text below deals with one T cell receptor beta chain. Its specificity is unknown. Sequenced with the Oncomine TCR Beta short-read assay was DNA taken from cultured CD4+ T cells. TCRdb redid the calling of the PCR reads with MiXCR, one entry per CDR3 protein. The sample yields around 20,000 distinct CDR3 sequences, about 51% seen once. These data belong to a study of vaccination and CD4 T cells after COVID-19. From germline, CDR1 is GTSNPN and CDR2 SVGIG (reference sequence). The germline V and J ends were trimmed by 4 bases and 1 base, with 13 bases remaining between them. The CDR3 loop spans 14 amino acids. Treatment: approximately 9-day PBMC culture with coronavirus spike peptide pools or control peptides (ViraFEST assay).

The material sequenced was CD4+ T cells from blood, cultured in vitro. The V call is TRBV30, the J call TRBJ1-1, with a possible D match to TRBD1 (5 bases). The source of this sequence is a human donor who had recovered from COVID-19. CDR3 coding DNA: TGTGCCTGGACTCGTGACGGGACGAACACTGAAGCTTTCTTT. It codes for CAWTRDGTNTEAFF.